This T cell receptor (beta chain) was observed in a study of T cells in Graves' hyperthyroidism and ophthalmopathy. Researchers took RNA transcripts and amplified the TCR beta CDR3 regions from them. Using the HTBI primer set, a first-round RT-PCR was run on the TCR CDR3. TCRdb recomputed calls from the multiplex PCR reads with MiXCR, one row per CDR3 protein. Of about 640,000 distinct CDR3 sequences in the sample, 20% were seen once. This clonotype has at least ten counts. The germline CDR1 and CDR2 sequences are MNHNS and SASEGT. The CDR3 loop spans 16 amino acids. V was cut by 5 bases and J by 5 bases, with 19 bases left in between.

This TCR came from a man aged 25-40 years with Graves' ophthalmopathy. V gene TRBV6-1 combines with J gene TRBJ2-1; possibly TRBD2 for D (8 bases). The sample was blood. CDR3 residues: CASSSKGAGGNNEQFF. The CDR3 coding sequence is TGTGCCAGCAGTTCCAAGGGGGCGGGAGGAAACAATGAGCAGTTCTTC.